This T cell receptor beta chain is drawn from a study of tumor-infiltrating lymphocytes in primary liver carcinoma. General study findings and limits: It was in tumors, not blood, that the top-250-clone fraction was significantly higher (p = 0.039).

A remark on this clonotype: What it recognizes is unknown. One junction end disagrees with the germline gene, perhaps due to a read error.

The CDR3 totals 16 residues. Germline-derived CDR1 and CDR2 are SGHRS and YFSETQ. Co-extraction of RNA and DNA was performed on roughly 20-33 mg of unsorted bulk tissue. Researchers generated TCR beta cDNA from 500 ng of total RNA, relying on a constant-region primer. Library construction for TCR beta comprised three nested multiplex PCR rounds performed with slightly modified ARM-PCR. Running 9 to 11 cycles apiece, the first two PCR rounds relied on TRBV1-TRBV30 forward primers together with a C-beta reverse primer. TCRdb passed the multiplex PCR reads through MiXCR, listing each CDR3 protein once. The sample includes roughly 32,000 distinct CDR3 sequences, 76% of them seen just once.

The chain links TRBV5-1 to TRBJ2-5; TRBD1 might be the D (5 bases). This receptor was obtained from a man aged 40-55 years with primary liver carcinoma and hepatitis B virus infection. Sequenced input: liver tumor tissue from sampling region 5. Subset noted: tumor region T5, tumor centre. This CDR3 reads CAIARSTGQISETKYF. Here the CDR3 DNA reads TGCGCCATCGCCCGTTCTACTGGACAAATCTCGGAGACCAAGTACTTC.